This T cell receptor beta chain was sequenced during a study of CD8 T cells in Susac syndrome. Germline CDR1 and CDR2: SQVTM and ANQGSEA. This CDR3 is built from 12 residues. Trimming shortened V by 7 bases and J by 5 bases, and 14 bases separated the two germline ends. Reverse transcription of about 0.45 to 1 ug RNA was carried out with random hexamers. The authors amplified TCR beta CDR3 across 54 Vbeta and 13 Jbeta using immunoSEQ multiplex PCR. MiXCR was run by TCRdb on the immunoSEQ multiplex PCR reads, yielding one entry per CDR3 protein. The data show roughly 200,000 distinct CDR3 sequences, about 95% seen once. Peripheral blood CD8+ and CD4+ T cells were profiled by TCR beta sequencing. The CD8+ and CD4+ T cells were negatively isolated, with the TEMRA cells enriched by FACS.

V and J are TRBV29-1 and TRBJ1-1; D perhaps matches TRBD1 (5 bases). Sequencing input: CD4+ T cells from PBMCs. This clonotype originated in a human donor in good health. The CDR3 bases are TGCAGCGCAAACAGCGGGGGGACTGAAGCTTTCTTT. Translated: CSANSGGTEAFF.